This record concerns one TCR beta chain sequence. This entry is derived from a study of response to subunit inactivated influenza vaccine. CDR1 is MNHEY, CDR2 SVGEGT, per germline. The CDR3 runs 16 residues. Trimming cost V 1 base and J 2 bases; bases outside gene matches: 7. MiXCR, run by TCRdb on the RT-PCR reads, gives a single entry per CDR3 protein. The sample has 530,000 or so distinct CDR3 sequences; approximately 14% are singletons. This TCR came from a man aged 45-60 years who received an inactivated influenza vaccine. This specimen was PBMCs from blood, taken about 11 days after vaccination. The chain employs TRBV6-2 or TRBV6-3 and TRBJ2-5; 7 bases match TRBD2. CDR3 amino acids: CASSYFSGTIQETQYF. The CDR3 nucleotides read TGTGCCAGCAGTTACTTCAGCGGGACCATTCAAGAGACCCAGTACTTC.